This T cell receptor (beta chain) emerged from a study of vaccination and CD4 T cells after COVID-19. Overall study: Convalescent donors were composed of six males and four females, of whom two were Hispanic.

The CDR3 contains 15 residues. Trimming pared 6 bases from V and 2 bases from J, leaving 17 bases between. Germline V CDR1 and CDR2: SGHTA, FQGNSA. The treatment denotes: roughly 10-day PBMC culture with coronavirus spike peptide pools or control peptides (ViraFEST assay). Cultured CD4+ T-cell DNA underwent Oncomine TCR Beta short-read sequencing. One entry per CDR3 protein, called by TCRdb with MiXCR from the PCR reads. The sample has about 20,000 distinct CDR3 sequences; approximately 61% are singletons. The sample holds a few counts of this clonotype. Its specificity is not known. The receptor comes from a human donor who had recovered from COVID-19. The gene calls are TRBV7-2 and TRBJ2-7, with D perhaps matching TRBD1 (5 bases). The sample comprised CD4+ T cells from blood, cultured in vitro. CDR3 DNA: TGTGCCAGCAGGAATCCCAATCAGGGTCCCTACGAGCAGTACTTC. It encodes CASRNPNQGPYEQYF.